The clone carrying this TCR beta chain was detected a few times. Both iRepertoire HTBI primers and Arm-PCR of CDR3 regions were used to build the TCR beta libraries. TCRdb redid the calling of the multiplex PCR reads with MiXCR, one entry per CDR3 protein. The data hold approximately 470,000 distinct CDR3 sequences, with less than 25% observed a single time. This sample stems from a study of regulatory T cells in long-lasting Graves disease. The V gene's germline CDR1 is MNHEY and CDR2 SVGAGI. The CDR3 has 17 amino acids. V was trimmed by 2 bases and J by 0 bases, leaving 14 bases between them. Specified time point: persistent/refractory GD, antithyroid drugs over 5 years with positive TRAb. Construction of the TCR library relied on RNA isolated from PBMCs. Staff took roughly 8.1 milliliters of peripheral blood and put it into EDTA tubes.

This sample comprised peripheral blood mononuclear cells (PBMCs), obtained when the disease was refractory, from a patient treated with antithyroid drugs. This chain connects TRBV6-5 to TRBJ2-4; the D gene could be TRBD1 or TRBD2 (5 bases each). This TCR was recovered from a female donor with Graves disease. The CDR3 DNA sequence: TGTGCCAGCAGTTACCCAGACAGTGGGGGAGCCAAAAACATTCAGTACTTC. It is translated as CASSYPDSGGAKNIQYF.